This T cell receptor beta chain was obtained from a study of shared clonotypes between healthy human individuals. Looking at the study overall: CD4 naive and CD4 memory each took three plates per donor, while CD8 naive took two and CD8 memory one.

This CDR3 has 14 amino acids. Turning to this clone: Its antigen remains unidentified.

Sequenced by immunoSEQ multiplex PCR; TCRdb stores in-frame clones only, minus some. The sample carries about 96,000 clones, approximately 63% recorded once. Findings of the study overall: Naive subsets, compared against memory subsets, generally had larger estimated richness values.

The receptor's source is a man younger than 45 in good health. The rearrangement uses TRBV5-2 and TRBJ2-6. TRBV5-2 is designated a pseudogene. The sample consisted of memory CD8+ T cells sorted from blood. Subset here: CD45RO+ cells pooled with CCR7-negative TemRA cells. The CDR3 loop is CASKGKSRANVLTF. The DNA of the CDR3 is TGTGCCAGCAAGGGTAAAAGTCGGGCCAACGTCCTGACTTTC.